This T cell receptor (beta chain) appears in the sequencing data of a study of PD-1 blockade in classical Hodgkin lymphoma. The wider study: With a 2-week interval, patients received intravenous nivolumab at 3 mg/kg.

Trimming at V came to 0 bases and at J to 4 bases, leaving 6 bases not matched to a gene. CDR3 length: 16 residues. Germline V lookup: CDR1 SGDLS, CDR2 YYNGEE. The data were produced by immunoSEQ multiplex PCR, yet TCRdb's version contains in-frame clones alone and is incomplete. The sample shows around 46,000 clones, around three quarters of them seen only once. Brentuximab vedotin exposure varied, and every patient relapsed after autologous stem cell transplantation. Each best response was a complete response, a partial response or progressive disease. The sample was peripheral blood mononuclear cells (PBMCs), taken before the second cycle of nivolumab. V gene TRBV9 combines with J gene TRBJ2-5; 10 nucleotides agree with TRBD2. The source of this sequence is a human donor with classical Hodgkin lymphoma. The CDR3 region has the DNA TGTGCCAGCAGCGTAGGGGAGCGGGGGGGCACAGAGACCCAGTACTTC. Protein sequence: CASSVGERGGTETQYF.